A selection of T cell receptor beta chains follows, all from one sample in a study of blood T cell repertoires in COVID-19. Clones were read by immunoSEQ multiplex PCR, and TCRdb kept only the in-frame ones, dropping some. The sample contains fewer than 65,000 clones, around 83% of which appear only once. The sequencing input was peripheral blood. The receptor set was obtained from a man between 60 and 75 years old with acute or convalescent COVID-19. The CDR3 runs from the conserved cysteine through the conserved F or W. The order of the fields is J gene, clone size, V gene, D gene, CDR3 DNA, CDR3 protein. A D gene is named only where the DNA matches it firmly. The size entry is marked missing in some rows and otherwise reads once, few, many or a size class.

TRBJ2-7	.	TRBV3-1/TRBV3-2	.	TGTGCCAGCAGCCAACCATCGCGAGGGACCTACGAGCAGTACTTC	CASSQPSRGTYEQYF
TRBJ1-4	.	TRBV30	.	TGTGCCTGGAGTGCGCGTAGTACCGGGATTAATGAAAAACTGTTTTTT	CAWSARSTGINEKLFF
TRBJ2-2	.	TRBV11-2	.	TGTGCCAGCAACTCTCAAAAAAGGGGCCTCCAGAACACCGGGGAGCTGTTTTTT	CASNSQKRGLQNTGELFF
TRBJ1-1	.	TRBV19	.	TGTGCCACCGGGGACAAAACTGAAGCTTTCTTT	CATGDKTEAFF
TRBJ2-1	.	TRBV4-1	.	TGCGCCAGCAGCCCTCGAGGCCGGACCGGGCAGGCAGGGGTTGTCAATGAGCAGTTCTTC	CASSPRGRTGQAGVVNEQFF
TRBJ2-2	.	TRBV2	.	TGTGCCAGCAGTGAAGACGAGATTTTGGAGCTGTTTTTT	CASSEDEILELFF
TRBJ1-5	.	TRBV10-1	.	TGCGCCAGCCCTGGGGGCCAGGGGCGGCTTAGTAGCAATCAGCCCCAGCATTTT	CASPGGQGRLSSNQPQHF
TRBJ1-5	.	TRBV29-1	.	TGCAGCGTGTTACAGGGAAGGGGTCAGCCCCAGCATTTT	CSVLQGRGQPQHF
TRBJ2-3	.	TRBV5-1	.	TGCGCCAGCAGCTTGGGGAGGGATACGCAGTATTTT	CASSLGRDTQYF
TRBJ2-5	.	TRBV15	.	TGTGCCACCAGCCCAGGGAGGCGAGAGACCCAGTACTTC	CATSPGRRETQYF
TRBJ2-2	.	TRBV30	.	TGTGCCTGGAGTGTAAGCCCCGCCGGGGAGCTGTTTTTT	CAWSVSPAGELFF
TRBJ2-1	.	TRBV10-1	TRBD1	TGCGCCAGCAGTGGGCAGGGGGCGGACGAGCAGTTCTTC	CASSGQGADEQFF
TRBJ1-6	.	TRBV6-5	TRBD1	TGTGCCAGCAGTTCCTTGACAGGGGGCATCAATTCACCCCTCCACTTT	CASSSLTGGINSPLHF
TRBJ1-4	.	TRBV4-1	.	TGCGCCAGCAGCCAAGTCCGGGGATTAAATGAAAAACTGTTTTTT	CASSQVRGLNEKLFF
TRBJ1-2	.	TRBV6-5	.	TGTGCCAGCAGCTCCGTCGGGGGTAACTATGGCTACACCTTC	CASSSVGGNYGYTF
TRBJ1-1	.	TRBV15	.	TGTGCCACCACCAGGGACGGGATCCCTGAAGCTTTCTTT	CATTRDGIPEAFF
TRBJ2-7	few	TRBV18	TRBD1	TGTGCCAGCTCATCGGGACAGGGTGAAACCTACGAGCAGTACTTC	CASSSGQGETYEQYF
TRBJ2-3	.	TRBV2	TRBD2	TGTGCCAGCAGTGAAGCGCGCCTAGCGGGAGGGCATAGGAATACGCAGTATTTT	CASSEARLAGGHRNTQYF
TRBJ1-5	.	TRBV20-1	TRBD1	TGCAGTGCTAGTCGTCAGGGGGCCCACCAGCCCCAGCATTTT	CSASRQGAHQPQHF
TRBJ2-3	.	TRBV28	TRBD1	TGTGCCAGCAGTCCTCGATGGGGGACAGGGATCGCAGATACGCAGTATTTT	CASSPRWGTGIADTQYF
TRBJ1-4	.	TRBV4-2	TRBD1	TGTGCCAGCAGCCAGACCCTACAGGGGACTAATGAAAAACTGTTTTTT	CASSQTLQGTNEKLFF
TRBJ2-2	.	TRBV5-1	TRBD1	TGCGCCAGCAGCCTCCGGGACAGGGGTAGCGGGGAGCTGTTTTTT	CASSLRDRGSGELFF
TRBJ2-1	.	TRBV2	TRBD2	TGTGCCAGCAGAGGACTAGCTCCGAATGAGCAGTTCTTC	CASRGLAPNEQFF
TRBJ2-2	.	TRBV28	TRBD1	TGTGCCAGCAGTGCAACAGGGGGCATGAACACCGGGGAGCTGTTTTTT	CASSATGGMNTGELFF
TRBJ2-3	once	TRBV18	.	TGTGCCAGCTCACCACGGGGGGTTCACACAGATACGCAGTATTTT	CASSPRGVHTDTQYF
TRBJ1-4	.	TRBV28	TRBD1	TGTGCCAGCAGTTTCGTAGGAGGACAGGGGAATGAAAAACTGTTTTTT	CASSFVGGQGNEKLFF